A selection of T cell receptor beta chains follows, all from one sample in a study of T cells in Graves' hyperthyroidism and ophthalmopathy. MiXCR, run by TCRdb on the multiplex PCR reads, gives a single entry per CDR3 protein. The table has about 590,000 distinct CDR3 sequences, about 15% seen once. Sequencing was carried out using blood. These receptors all come from a young woman with Graves' hyperthyroidism. CDR3s include the opening cysteine and the closing phenylalanine or tryptophan.

TRBV29-1	TRBJ2-2	14	CSVGTGGITGELFF
TRBV20-1	TRBJ2-4	17	CSARDRSGVWAKNIQYF
TRBV30	TRBJ2-3	17	CAWSVLQTGGITDTQYF
TRBV3-1	TRBJ1-3	16	CASSQLWGAGGNTIYF
TRBV27	TRBJ2-1	18	CACSPGLLALSSYNEQFF
TRBV19	TRBJ2-4	13	CASGTGAKNIQYF
TRBV18	TRBJ2-3	15	CASSPPGQSTDTQYF
TRBV12-3/TRBV12-4	TRBJ1-1	15	CASSIRTGSGTEAFF
TRBV12-3/TRBV12-4	TRBJ2-7	15	CASSTQEGLGYEQYF
TRBV7-2	TRBJ1-1	14	CASSLWDRSTEAFF
TRBV3-1	TRBJ2-1	17	CASRRGFPGTSDNEQFF
TRBV19	TRBJ1-4	13	CASSMPEREKLFF
TRBV20-1	TRBJ2-3	15	CSAREVLAGVDTQYF
TRBV20-1	TRBJ2-7	13	CSALGRGNYEQYF
TRBV7-3	TRBJ2-3	16	CASSPSGPLATDTQYF
TRBV20-1	TRBJ2-3	14	CSATETGRTDTQYF
TRBV7-3	TRBJ2-4	17	CASSSDPGSSGRNIQYF
TRBV27	TRBJ2-3	14	CASSYERGTDTQYF